This TCR beta chain was captured in a study of shared clonotypes between healthy human individuals. Study results and caveats: Sequencing depth was expected to influence donor clonotype sharing. Few donors restricted represented genetic and exposure-history diversity.

Germline V gene lookup returns CDR1 SSHAT and CDR2 FNYEAQ (reference sequence). V was trimmed by 5 bases and J by 1 base, leaving 16 bases between them. CDR3 length equals 16 residues. Deep-level settings were used for running the assay. TCRdb's table, derived via immunoSEQ multiplex PCR, lists solely in-frame clones and lacks some. This sample has about 2.3 million clones, with more than 85% found just once. With regard to this clone: Its antigen is undetermined.

Sequenced input: naive CD4+ T cells from PBMCs. Subset described: CD45RA+ positively selected. The genes are TRBV7-7 and TRBJ2-3, with D maybe TRBD2 (6 bases). This clonotype originated in a man aged 18 to 30 in good health. Some clones in this sample may be carry-over from other donors' samples. This CDR3 reads CASSPQWASGTDTQYF. DNA of the CDR3: TGTGCCAGCAGCCCACAGTGGGCTAGCGGCACAGATACGCAGTATTTT.